The 7 T cell receptor beta chains given below trace back to one sample, sequenced in a study of blood T cell repertoires in COVID-19. Profiling relied on immunoSEQ multiplex PCR, and the TCRdb table lists in-frame clones only, not all of them. The sample lists about 170,000 clones; approximately 91% were seen once. Sequencing used peripheral blood. The receptors here all came from a man between 18 and 29 years old with COVID-19, enrolled during active disease.

V gene TRBV9 combines with J gene TRBJ1-2; D is undetermined. Germline V gene data show CDR1 as SGDLS and CDR2 as YYNGEE. V gave up 3 bases and J gave up 0 bases, with 12 bases separating them. CDR3 length equals 15 residues. CDR3 nucleotides: TGTGCCAGCAGCGACTCACCCGGGGCTAACTATGGCTACACCTTC. The encoded protein is CASSDSPGANYGYTF.

This chain uses TRBV19 with TRBJ1-6; D unclear. The CDR3 has 15 residues. V lost 5 bases to trimming and J lost 8 bases, with 16 bases between them. Looked up from germline, CDR1 is LNHDA and CDR2 is SQIVND (reference sequence). CDR3 nucleotides: TGTGCCAGTAGTGCCCGTGGCCGAATGGATTCACCCCTCCACTTT. Encoded protein: CASSARGRMDSPLHF.

The chain uses TRBV29-1 and TRBJ1-1; a possible D gene is TRBD1 (5 bases). Germline V gives CDR1 SQVTM, CDR2 ANQGSEA. V was clipped by 7 bases and J by 8 bases, with 14 bases between them. CDR3 length: 11 amino acids. CDR3 in DNA: TGCAGCGGCGTACAGGAACCCGAAGCTTTCTTT. It translates to CSGVQEPEAFF. The variable domain in full, with the rest retrieved from reference TRBV29-1 and TRBJ1-1, is SAVISQKPSRDICQRGTSLTIQCQVDSQVTMMFWYRQQPGQSLTLIATANQGSEATYESGFVIDKFPISRPNLTFSTLTVSNMSPEDSSIYLCSGVQEPEAFFGQGTRLTVV.

The chain joins TRBV29-1 to TRBJ2-2, with a possible D match to TRBD2 (6 bases). Germline values: CDR1 SQVTM, CDR2 ANQGSEA. V was trimmed by 0 bases and J by 2 bases, leaving 19 bases between them. This CDR3 comprises 18 residues. The CDR3 reads CSVEDRRGREANTGELFF. In nucleotides, the CDR3 is TGCAGCGTTGAAGATCGTCGGGGCAGGGAGGCTAACACCGGGGAGCTGTTTTTT.

The J gene is TRBJ1-5, the V gene TRBV2, with 7 bases lining up with TRBD1. CDR1 is SNHLY and CDR2 is FYNNEI in the germline V gene. CDR3 length: 14 amino acids. Unmatched junction bases numbered 4, after V lost 4 bases and J lost 4 bases. This CDR3 is CASSAGQQNQPQHF. In nucleotides, the CDR3 is TGTGCCAGCAGTGCGGGACAGCAGAATCAGCCCCAGCATTTT.

The rearrangement links TRBV19 to TRBJ2-1, with D maybe TRBD1 (5 bases). The V end lost 10 bases, the J end lost 5 bases, and 21 bases lay between the germline ends. This CDR3 is 15 amino acids long. Germline assignment: CDR1 LNHDA and CDR2 SQIVND (reference sequence). DNA of the CDR3: TGTGCCACCCATACCGGACAAGCGTATAACAATGAGCAGTTCTTC. It specifies CATHTGQAYNNEQFF.

Points on this clone: Relative to the germline gene, one junction end is altered; a read error may explain this. Here the CDR3 reads CASSYGTGGTYTQYF. CDR3 in DNA: TGTGCCAGCAGTTACGGGACAGGGGGCACATATACGCAGTATTTT. The chain combines TRBV6-6 with TRBJ2-3, with 12 positions matching TRBD1. Germline V lookup: CDR1 MNHNY, CDR2 SVGAGI (reference sequence). The CDR3 is made up of 15 amino acids.